The 23 T cell receptor beta chains below come from one sample, sequenced in a study of cytomegalovirus exposure and HLA in healthy donors. The study ran its PCR with 60 Vbeta and 13 Jbeta primers. The protocol was immunoSEQ multiplex PCR, while the TCRdb copy is restricted to in-frame clones and leaves out a portion. The repertoire holds about 150,000 clones, with approximately 72% as singletons. The sequencing sample was made of PBMCs. The origin of the receptors is a man between 18 and 35 years old in good health and CMV-seronegative.

J is TRBJ1-2 and V is TRBV6-1, with 7 bases matching TRBD1. The CDR3 runs 12 residues. Per germline, CDR1 MNHNS and CDR2 SASEGT. The CDR3 DNA is TGTGGCACCAGACAGGGAGACTATGGCTACACCTTC. This encodes CGTRQGDYGYTF.

The V and J genes are TRBV7-8 and TRBJ2-3; D not resolved. The germline V gene has CDR1 SGHVS and CDR2 FQNEAQ. This CDR3 has 15 residues. The V end lost 5 bases, the J end lost 2 bases, and 14 bases lay between the germline ends. The CDR3 spells CASSTISAHTDTQYF. The CDR3 nucleotides are TGTGCCAGCAGCACGATAAGCGCGCACACAGATACGCAGTATTTT.

The rearrangement uses TRBV9 and TRBJ2-1; 7 bases are a match to TRBD2. V shed 0 bases, J shed 2 bases, and the junction held 5 bases outside the gene matches. The CDR3 length is 16 residues. Per germline, CDR1 SGDLS and CDR2 YYNGEE. CDR3 nucleotides: TGTGCCAGCAGCGTAGGGGCGGGGACTACCTACAATGAGCAGTTCTTC. Translated: CASSVGAGTTYNEQFF. Supplemented by reference TRBV9 and TRBJ2-1, the full variable domain reads DSGVTQTPKHLITATGQRVTLRCSPRSGDLSVYWYQQSLDQGLQFLIQYYNGEERAKGNILERFSAQQFPDLHSELNLSSLELGDSALYFCASSVGAGTTYNEQFFGPGTRLTVL.

CDR3 sequence: CASSPNSGKNGQPQHF. The CDR3 DNA is TGTGCCAGCTCCCCCAATTCCGGGAAAAACGGTCAGCCCCAGCATTTT. The chain recombines TRBV18 with TRBJ1-5; no firm D call. Trimming shortened V by 6 bases and J by 6 bases, and 21 bases separated the two germline ends. The CDR3 is 16 residues long. Germline CDR1 reads KGHSH; CDR2 reads LQKENI. The whole variable domain, filled in from reference TRBV18 and TRBJ1-5, reads NAGVMQNPRHLVRRRGQEARLRCSPMKGHSHVYWYRQLPEEGLKFMVYLQKENIIDESGMPKERFSAEFPKEGPSILRIQQVVRGDSAAYFCASSPNSGKNGQPQHFGDGTRLSIL.

The V call is TRBV9, the J call TRBJ1-1; tentative D call: TRBD1 (6 bases). With 6 bases removed from V and 1 base from J, the gap between germline ends came to 16 bases. Germline assignment: CDR1 SGDLS and CDR2 YYNGEE. The CDR3 is 15 residues long. The CDR3 DNA reads as TGTGCCAGCAACGAGGGGGGGGGAGGGAACACTGAAGCTTTCTTT. Translation gives CASNEGGGGNTEAFF.

The V and J genes are TRBV18 and TRBJ1-6, with TRBD1 matching over 8 bases. The V and J ends lost 6 bases and 13 bases, in that order; junction bases with no gene match: 11. The germline gives CDR1 KGHSH, CDR2 LQKENI. There are 14 residues in the CDR3. In DNA, the CDR3 is TGTGCCAGCTCCCCAGGACAGGGTCGTGGCCCCCTCCACTTT. Translation gives CASSPGQGRGPLHF.

The table lists this clone with a few counts. The CDR3 loop reads CASSLGPTGSYNEQFF. The CDR3 DNA reads TGTGCCAGCAGCTTAGGCCCTACGGGGTCCTACAATGAGCAGTTCTTC. This chain joins TRBV7-2 and TRBJ2-1; TRBD2 might be the D (5 bases). The CDR3 contains 16 residues. In germline, CDR1 is SGHTA, CDR2 FQGNSA. Trimming cost V 1 base and J 1 base, with 11 bases left between them.

This clone appeared a few times. The J gene is TRBJ2-3, the V gene TRBV4-1; 7 bases match TRBD1. The germline gives CDR1 MGHRA, CDR2 YSYEKL. This CDR3 contains 17 residues. With V trimmed by 8 bases and J by 2 bases, 16 bases remained unmatched. The CDR3 spells CASRRTMGQTYTDTQYF. The DNA for the CDR3 is TGCGCCAGCCGGAGAACAATGGGACAGACGTACACAGATACGCAGTATTTT.

The chain carries TRBV28 and TRBJ1-2, with D perhaps TRBD1 (6 bases). V was shortened by 4 bases and J by 4 bases, with 13 bases between the two germline ends. The V gene's germline CDR1 is MDHEN and CDR2 SYDVKM. The CDR3 is made up of 14 amino acids. The CDR3 DNA is TGTGCCAGCAGTTCACAGGGTATTGGCTATGGCTACACCTTC. Translating it yields CASSSQGIGYGYTF.

This clone came up once. V is TRBV28 and J is TRBJ1-2; weak D call: TRBD1 (5 bases). The germline gives CDR1 MDHEN, CDR2 SYDVKM. V shed 5 bases and J shed 0 bases, with 19 bases lying between them. The CDR3 is 17 residues long. CDR3 nucleotides: TGTGCCAGCAGTCCCTTCCCCAGGGTAAGGGCTAACTATGGCTACACCTTC. It translates to CASSPFPRVRANYGYTF.

The CDR3 DNA is TGTGCCAGCAGTCCCCGGACAGGGGGCGTGCCAGATACGCAGTATTTT. This codes for CASSPRTGGVPDTQYF. The V and J genes are TRBV27 and TRBJ2-3; 11 nucleotides align to TRBD1. Germline-derived CDR1 and CDR2 are MNHEY and SMNVEV (reference sequence). The CDR3 is 16 residues long. The junction had 8 bases not matched to a gene; V was cut back by 5 bases and J by 4 bases.

The chain joins TRBV4-3 to TRBJ2-1; 7 bases are shared with TRBD2. The CDR3 has 16 amino acids. Germline loops: CDR1 LGHNA, CDR2 YSLEER. The V gene end was trimmed by 1 base and the J gene end by 8 bases; junction bases not matched to a gene: 11. The CDR3 nucleotides read TGCGCCAGCAGCCAAGCTGTGGGGGGGTATGGTTATGAGCAGTTCTTC. Amino acids: CASSQAVGGYGYEQFF.

CDR3 region: CATSRGPMDRGPNQPQHF. The CDR3 DNA reads as TGTGCCACCAGCAGAGGGCCCATGGACAGGGGTCCGAATCAGCCCCAGCATTTT. V usage is TRBV15 and J usage is TRBJ1-5; 9 bases are shared with TRBD1. Unmatched junction bases numbered 11, after V lost 1 base and J lost 4 bases. Germline CDR1 is LNHNV and CDR2 is YYDKDF (reference sequence). CDR3 length: 18 residues.

V and J are TRBV5-1 and TRBJ2-1; 9 bases line up with TRBD1. The V gene's germline CDR1 is SGHRS and CDR2 YFSETQ. This CDR3 spans 15 amino acids. V trimming: 4 bases; J trimming: 8 bases; junction bases outside the gene matches: 10. The CDR3 DNA sequence: TGCGCCAGCAGCCGGACCGGGACAGGGATAGATGAGCAGTTCTTC. This translates into CASSRTGTGIDEQFF.

V gene TRBV14 combines with J gene TRBJ2-7, with 8 nucleotides matching TRBD2. This CDR3 comprises 15 residues. The germline CDR1 and CDR2 sequences are SGHDN and FVKESK. The V segment lost 5 bases and the J segment 1 base; nucleotides outside the gene matches: 7. CDR3 in amino acids: CASSSAGGRSYEQYF. In DNA, the CDR3 is TGTGCCAGCAGCTCGGCGGGGGGCCGTTCCTACGAGCAGTACTTC.

The rearrangement links TRBV14 to TRBJ1-2, with D possibly matching TRBD1 (5 bases). This CDR3 is built from 14 residues. From germline, CDR1 is SGHDN and CDR2 FVKESK. V was shortened by 4 bases and J by 1 base, with 10 bases between the two germline ends. The CDR3: CASSPLQVNYGYTF. The CDR3 nucleotides read TGTGCCAGCAGCCCGTTACAGGTTAACTATGGCTACACCTTC.

The J gene is TRBJ1-2, the V gene TRBV6-5, with 7 bases fitting TRBD1. The CDR3 contains 14 residues. V shed 7 bases, J shed 3 bases, and the junction held 8 bases outside the gene matches. Germline V gene sequence: CDR1 MNHEY, CDR2 SVGAGI. The CDR3, as DNA: TGTGCCAGCAAAAAATACCAGGGGGACTATGGCTACACCTTC. It translates to CASKKYQGDYGYTF.

The gene calls are TRBV5-6 and TRBJ2-5; D uncertain. Germline lookup yields CDR1 SGHDT and CDR2 YYEEEE. This CDR3 comprises 13 residues. With 7 bases removed from V and 4 bases from J, the gap between germline ends came to 14 bases. The CDR3 region has the DNA TGTGCCAGCCATTATCGAGGTCCAGAGACCCAGTACTTC. Protein sequence: CASHYRGPETQYF. Filled out from reference TRBV5-6 and TRBJ2-5, the complete variable domain reads DAGVTQSPTHLIKTRGQQVTLRCSPKSGHDTVSWYQQALGQGPQFIFQYYEEEERQRGNFPDRFSGHQFPNYSSELNVNALLLGDSALYLCASHYRGPETQYFGPGTRLLVL.

This clone was seen more than once but under ten times. The chain combines TRBV7-3 with TRBJ1-2; possible D gene TRBD1, 6 bases. Trimming took 4 bases from V and 8 from J, leaving 23 bases between them. The CDR3 has 16 amino acids. Per the germline V gene, CDR1 is SGHTA and CDR2 is FQGTGA. The DNA of the CDR3 is TGTGCCAGCAGCTCTAGCCCCGAACAGGGACCGAGGGGCTACACCTTC. It translates to CASSSSPEQGPRGYTF.

The V and J genes are TRBV20-1 and TRBJ1-1; D gene ambiguous. CDR3 length: 9 amino acids. The germline gives CDR1 DFQATT, CDR2 SNEGSKA (reference sequence). CDR3 DNA sequence: TGCAGCCGGGGAACGGAAGCTTTCTTT. It yields the protein CSRGTEAFF.

The chain couples TRBV5-1 to TRBJ1-2; no firm D call. The CDR3 is 14 amino acids. Germline V lookup: CDR1 SGHRS, CDR2 YFSETQ. V was trimmed by 0 bases and J by 3 bases, leaving 9 bases between them. CDR3 nucleotide sequence: TGCGCCAGCAGCTTGGAGTTCGGAGACTATGGCTACACCTTC. Its protein is CASSLEFGDYGYTF.

The chain combines TRBV4-2 with TRBJ2-7; 7 nucleotides match TRBD2. V was pared by 2 bases and J by 2 bases, with 3 bases of the junction left unmatched. The CDR3 runs to 14 residues. Per germline, CDR1 LGHNA and CDR2 YNFKEQ. The CDR3 loop is CASSQLGLPYEQYF. The CDR3 DNA is TGTGCCAGCAGCCAACTGGGACTACCCTACGAGCAGTACTTC.

The CDR3 bases are TGTGCCACATGCTGGGGCCTGAACACTGAAGCTTTCTTT. Its translation: CATCWGLNTEAFF. The chain carries TRBV5-4 and TRBJ1-1, with D possibly TRBD1 on 5 matching bases. CDR1 and CDR2 (germline): SGHNT, YYREEE (reference sequence). V gave up 9 bases and J gave up 0 bases, with 12 bases separating them. The CDR3 runs to 13 residues.